What follows are 18 T cell receptor beta chains derived from one specimen sequenced in a study of blood T cell repertoires in COVID-19 (dated by TCRdb to the early 2020s). Library method: the immunoSEQ multiplex PCR assay. The clones in this table, taken by TCRdb from immuneACCESS, are in-frame only. Not every clone is retained; where verified, under half of the shortfall comes from an unresolved V gene, and the cause of the rest is unknown. Present in this sample are a few hundred thousand clones, approximately 92% of which were seen just once. The ten largest clones take up 6.8% of the sample. Material for sequencing was peripheral blood. The receptors derive from a woman aged 30 to 39 with COVID-19, enrolled during active disease.

In DNA, the CDR3 is TGTGCCAGCAGCCTGGGGAGTGGGGCAGATACGCAGTATTTT. Its protein is CASSLGSGADTQYF. V gene TRBV6-5 combines with J gene TRBJ2-3; a weak D match, TRBD2 (5 bases). Per the germline V gene, CDR1 is MNHEY and CDR2 is SVGAGI. The CDR3 has 14 residues. V gave up 6 bases and J gave up 4 bases, with 14 bases separating them.

About this clone itself: The sample holds other DNA sequences that translate to the same CDR3. The chain joins TRBV18 to TRBJ2-2, with 7 bases lining up with TRBD1. CDR3 length: 14 residues. V lost 3 bases, J lost 3 bases, and 1 base stayed unmatched. The germline gives CDR1 KGHSH, CDR2 LQKENI. In DNA form, the CDR3 reads TGTGCCAGCTCACCTGGGACAGACACCGGGGAGCTGTTTTTT. Translating gives CASSPGTDTGELFF. Combining the CDR3 with reference TRBV18 and TRBJ2-2 gives the whole variable domain NAGVMQNPRHLVRRRGQEARLRCSPMKGHSHVYWYRQLPEEGLKFMVYLQKENIIDESGMPKERFSAEFPKEGPSILRIQQVVRGDSAAYFCASSPGTDTGELFFGEGSRLTVL.

This chain links TRBV25-1 with TRBJ2-5, with D possibly being TRBD1 (6 bases). Germline CDR1 MGHDK, CDR2 SYGVNS. This CDR3 contains 13 residues. The V end lost 11 bases, the J end lost 7 bases, and 20 bases lay between the germline ends. CDR3 amino acids: CASSPRRGWTQYF. The CDR3 DNA sequence: TGTGCCTCCTCCCCCCGCAGGGGTTGGACCCAGTACTTC.

CDR3 sequence: CSVGPTGNAPGNTIYF. The DNA for the CDR3 is TGCAGCGTTGGTCCGACGGGGAACGCACCTGGAAACACCATATATTTT. This chain connects TRBV29-1 to TRBJ1-3; D unresolved. In germline, CDR1 is SQVTM, CDR2 ANQGSEA. Trimming took off 4 bases at V and 2 bases at J, with 18 bases between the two ends. The CDR3 is 16 residues long.

V usage is TRBV10-3 and J usage is TRBJ2-5, with 9 bases aligning to TRBD1. The V gene's germline CDR1 is ENHRY and CDR2 SYGVKD. The CDR3 length is 15 residues. The ends lost 7 bases at V and 2 bases at J; junction bases unmatched: 8. In nucleotides, the CDR3 is TGTGCCATCATGGGAACGGGGACAGGGCAAGAGACCCAGTACTTC. It is translated as CAIMGTGTGQETQYF.

The chain uses TRBV5-6 and TRBJ1-4; D perhaps matches TRBD1 (6 bases). Deletions cut 4 bases from V and 2 bases from J, with 15 bases between. Germline CDR1 is SGHDT and CDR2 is YYEEEE. CDR3 length: 16 residues. The CDR3 sequence is CASSGNTGITNEKLFF. The CDR3 bases are TGTGCCAGCAGCGGGAACACAGGGATCACTAATGAAAAACTGTTTTTT.

The rearrangement joins TRBV28 to TRBJ2-1, with TRBD2 identical over 10 bases. The V segment lost 5 bases and the J segment 3 bases; nucleotides outside the gene matches: 10. Per germline, CDR1 MDHEN and CDR2 SYDVKM. The length of the CDR3 is 17 residues. The CDR3 DNA reads TGTGCCAGCAGTCCATATACCGGACTAGCGGTCTACAATGAGCAGTTCTTC. Protein sequence: CASSPYTGLAVYNEQFF.

The chain is built from TRBV5-1 and TRBJ1-4; no reliable D call. Trimming shortened V by 3 bases and J by 0 bases, and 9 bases separated the two germline ends. The CDR3 runs to 15 residues. Germline loops: CDR1 SGHRS, CDR2 YFSETQ. This CDR3 reads CASSSTGTTNEKLFF. The CDR3 DNA follows: TGCGCCAGCAGCTCCACGGGGACAACTAATGAAAAACTGTTTTTT.

This chain links TRBV19 with TRBJ2-5, with 7 positions matching TRBD1. With 3 bases clipped from V and 7 bases from J, the junction kept 11 bases outside the gene matches. The CDR3 has 15 residues. Looked up from germline, CDR1 is LNHDA and CDR2 is SQIVND (reference sequence). CDR3 loop: CASSITGELIGTQYF. Here the CDR3 DNA reads TGTGCCAGTAGTATCACAGGGGAGTTAATAGGGACCCAGTACTTC. Using reference TRBV19 and TRBJ2-5 for the parts outside the CDR3, the full variable domain is DGGITQSPKYLFRKEGQNVTLSCEQNLNHDAMYWYRQDPGQGLRLIYYSQIVNDFQKGDIAEGYSVSREKKESFPLTVTSAQKNPTAFYLCASSITGELIGTQYFGPGTRLLVL.

This chain uses TRBV7-8 with TRBJ2-7; D is perhaps TRBD2 (6 bases). Germline V gives CDR1 SGHVS, CDR2 FQNEAQ. Trimming removed 2 bases from V and 2 bases from J, with 10 bases in between. CDR3 length: 14 residues. The CDR3 DNA follows: TGTGCCAGCAGCTTAAAGGAGCGGGCCTACGAGCAGTACTTC. Its translation: CASSLKERAYEQYF.

The chain recombines TRBV29-1 with TRBJ2-7; 9 bases align to TRBD2. V shed 6 bases and J 0 bases; nucleotides not matched to a gene: 3. The germline V gene has CDR1 SQVTM and CDR2 ANQGSEA. This CDR3 region has 13 residues. CDR3 residues: CSVISGGSYEQYF. The DNA of the CDR3 is TGCAGCGTGATTAGCGGGGGCTCCTACGAGCAGTACTTC.

This chain links TRBV5-4 with TRBJ1-4; the D gene is possibly TRBD1 (5 bases). V shed 3 bases and J shed 3 bases, with 12 bases lying between them. Germline V CDR1 and CDR2: SGHNT, YYREEE (reference sequence). The CDR3 extends over 15 amino acids. CDR3 coding DNA: TGTGCCAGCAGCTACCGGAGGGGAGCTAATGAAAAACTGTTTTTT. Encoded protein: CASSYRRGANEKLFF.

J is TRBJ1-5 and V is TRBV19; D not resolved. V lost 9 bases and J 1 base, leaving 16 bases between the germline ends. Per germline, CDR1 LNHDA and CDR2 SQIVND (reference sequence). The CDR3 covers 15 residues. CDR3 in DNA: TGTGCCAGCCACATTAACCTCGGGAGCAATCAGCCCCAGCATTTT. Translated: CASHINLGSNQPQHF.

This chain joins TRBV7-2 and TRBJ1-1, with 7 bases that match TRBD1. This CDR3 comprises 14 residues. Germline CDR1 reads SGHTA; CDR2 reads FQGNSA. Germline trimming cut 3 bases from V and 0 bases from J; bases unmatched to any gene: 1. CDR3 sequence reads: CASSFDRVNTEAFF. CDR3 coding DNA: TGTGCCAGCAGCTTTGACAGGGTGAACACTGAAGCTTTCTTT.

The gene calls are TRBV24-1 and TRBJ1-4; D uncertain. This CDR3 is 14 amino acids long. Trimming shortened V by 4 bases and J by 6 bases, and 11 bases separated the two germline ends. Germline V gene lookup returns CDR1 KGHDR and CDR2 SFDVKD. CDR3: CATSDGRADEKLFF. In nucleotides, the CDR3 is TGTGCCACCAGTGACGGGAGGGCTGATGAAAAACTGTTTTTT.

This chain connects TRBV7-9 to TRBJ1-6, with D possibly being TRBD1 (6 bases). The germline gives CDR1 SEHNR, CDR2 FQNEAQ (reference sequence). The CDR3 runs 14 residues. Trimming took 3 bases from V and 8 from J, leaving 11 bases between them. In DNA, the CDR3 is TGTGCCAGCAGCTTCGAACAGGGCTATTCACCCCTCCACTTT. Protein product: CASSFEQGYSPLHF.

The V and J genes are TRBV10-3 and TRBJ1-1; tentative D call: TRBD1 (6 bases). V gave up 3 bases and J gave up 1 base, with 15 bases separating them. CDR3 size: 16 residues. The germline CDR1 and CDR2 sequences are ENHRY and SYGVKD. The CDR3 nucleotides read TGTGCCATCAGTGACCGAGGACAGAGGAGGAACACTGAAGCTTTCTTT. Its protein product is CAISDRGQRRNTEAFF.

The chain joins TRBV7-9 to TRBJ2-7, with 9 bases that match TRBD1. Germline CDR1 and CDR2: SEHNR and FQNEAQ (reference sequence). V shed 4 bases, J shed 2 bases, and the junction held 6 bases outside the gene matches. This CDR3 region has 15 residues. CDR3 in DNA: TGTGCCAGCAGCTCAGGACAGGGGATACCCTACGAGCAGTACTTC. It is translated as CASSSGQGIPYEQYF.